Following are 5 T cell receptor beta chains from one sample sequenced in a study of cytomegalovirus exposure and HLA in healthy donors. The primer mix had 60 Vbeta and 13 Jbeta primers. The method was immunoSEQ multiplex PCR; TCRdb's version includes in-frame clones alone and lacks a portion of them. Seen here are roughly 160,000 clones, 79% observed once, and the top ten hold about 2.2%. The sequencing input was PBMCs. The receptors here all came from a man aged 35-49 years in good health and CMV-seronegative.

This clone was observed a few times. This sequence joins TRBV4-2 and TRBJ1-4; 10 bases agree with TRBD1. Trimming removed 4 bases from V and 4 bases from J; junction bases left unmatched: 12. Per the germline V gene, CDR1 is LGHNA and CDR2 is YNFKEQ. The CDR3 is made up of 18 amino acids. CDR3 loop: CASSLGGTGAGVNEKLFF. DNA of the CDR3: TGTGCCAGCAGCCTCGGTGGGACAGGGGCGGGGGTTAATGAAAAACTGTTTTTT.

This chain connects TRBV18 to TRBJ2-1, with D tentatively TRBD1 (6 bases). Germline loops: CDR1 KGHSH, CDR2 LQKENI. Trimming shortened V by 6 bases and J by 0 bases, and 12 bases separated the two germline ends. The CDR3 consists of 15 residues. CDR3 bases: TGTGCCAGCTCGGCACAGGGAAGCTCCTACAATGAGCAGTTCTTC. Protein product: CASSAQGSSYNEQFF.

The genes are TRBV28 and TRBJ2-3; D might be TRBD2 (6 bases). The V end lost 4 bases, the J end lost 2 bases, and 7 bases lay between the germline ends. The CDR3 has 13 amino acids. Germline lookup yields CDR1 MDHEN and CDR2 SYDVKM. CDR3 DNA: TGTGCCAGCAGTTCGGGGGACACAGATACGCAGTATTTT. The encoded protein is CASSSGDTDTQYF.

This chain uses TRBV2 with TRBJ2-7, with TRBD1 identical over 9 bases. This CDR3 spans 14 amino acids. Germline values: CDR1 SNHLY, CDR2 FYNNEI. Trimming removed 5 bases from V and 1 base from J; junction bases left unmatched: 3. CDR3 nucleotide sequence: TGTGCCAGCAGTACCGGGACAGGGTCCTACGAGCAGTACTTC. Protein product: CASSTGTGSYEQYF.

Of note for this clone: A junction end diverges from the germline sequence, so it may reflect a read error. The rearrangement uses TRBV11-2 and TRBJ2-7; 11 bases fit TRBD2. Germline CDR1 SGHAT, CDR2 FQNNGV. This CDR3 is 14 amino acids long. CDR3 nucleotides: TGTGCCGGCAGCGTAGCGGGAGGGCAAACCGAGCAGTACTTC. The encoded protein is CAGSVAGGQTEQYF. Together with reference TRBV11-2 and TRBJ2-7, the CDR3 gives the full variable domain: EAGVAQSPRYKIIEKRQSVAFWCNPISGHATLYWYQQILGQGPKLLIQFQNNGVVDDSQLPKDRFSAERLKGVDSTLKIQPAKLEDSAVYLCAGSVAGGQTEQYFGPGTRLTVT.